This entry lists 10 T cell receptor beta chains sequenced from one sample in a study of cytomegalovirus exposure and HLA in healthy donors. Here immunoSEQ multiplex PCR was the method, and the copy in TCRdb shows in-frame clones only, minus some. This sample has 90,000 to 130,000 clones, with roughly 88% found just once. The material sequenced was PBMCs. These receptors all stem from a woman aged 30 to 39 in good health and CMV-seropositive.

The rearrangement links TRBV2 to TRBJ1-1; D is unresolved. Germline V lookup: CDR1 SNHLY, CDR2 FYNNEI. V gave up 5 bases and J gave up 0 bases, with 10 bases separating them. The CDR3 sequence is 14 residues long. The CDR3 region is CASSPFTVNTEAFF. CDR3 nucleotide sequence: TGTGCCAGCAGTCCATTCACAGTGAACACTGAAGCTTTCTTT.

This chain uses TRBV5-6 with TRBJ2-7, with D possibly being TRBD2 (6 bases). This CDR3 contains 12 residues. Germline V lookup: CDR1 SGHDT, CDR2 YYEEEE. Trimming shortened V by 0 bases and J by 6 bases, and 7 bases separated the two germline ends. The CDR3 is CASSLGEVEQYF. The CDR3 coding sequence is TGTGCCAGCAGCTTGGGGGAGGTCGAGCAGTACTTC.

The V call is TRBV4-1, the J call TRBJ1-5; 9 nucleotides match TRBD1. The germline CDR1 and CDR2 sequences are MGHRA and YSYEKL. V shed 1 base and J 2 bases; nucleotides not matched to a gene: 0. There are 15 residues in the CDR3. The CDR3 nucleotides read TGCGCCAGCAGCCAAGGGGACAGGGGCAATCAGCCCCAGCATTTT. It is translated as CASSQGDRGNQPQHF.

Comment on this clone: The same CDR3 can be traced to other DNA sequences in this sample. The J gene is TRBJ2-2, the V gene TRBV28; D not certain. V lost 3 bases to trimming and J lost 1 base, with 3 bases between them. This CDR3 region has 13 residues. Germline CDR1 MDHEN, CDR2 SYDVKM. For the CDR3, the DNA is TGTGCCAGCAGTTTCCGGAACACCGGGGAGCTGTTTTTT. The encoded protein is CASSFRNTGELFF.

V gene TRBV7-9 combines with J gene TRBJ2-1, with TRBD1 identical over 7 bases. The V gene end was trimmed by 5 bases and the J gene end by 5 bases; junction bases not matched to a gene: 12. The length of the CDR3 is 16 residues. Germline assignment: CDR1 SEHNR and CDR2 FQNEAQ (reference sequence). CDR3 sequence: CASSRYSGTENNEQFF. CDR3 DNA sequence: TGTGCCAGCAGCCGTTATTCCGGGACAGAAAACAATGAGCAGTTCTTC.

This rearrangement joins TRBV2 to TRBJ2-3; D is possibly TRBD2 (5 bases). V lost 2 bases and J 3 bases, leaving 9 bases between the germline ends. The CDR3 loop spans 14 amino acids. Per the germline V gene, CDR1 is SNHLY and CDR2 is FYNNEI. The CDR3 protein is CASSENAGTDTQYF. As DNA, the CDR3 is TGTGCCAGCAGTGAAAATGCGGGTACAGATACGCAGTATTTT.

This clone was seen more than once but under ten times. The rearrangement links TRBV2 to TRBJ2-4; tentatively, D is TRBD1 (5 bases). V was clipped by 6 bases and J by 6 bases, with 9 bases between them. Germline lookup yields CDR1 SNHLY and CDR2 FYNNEI. This CDR3 spans 12 amino acids. For the CDR3, the DNA is TGTGCCAGCAGGACCGACAGAAACATTCAGTACTTC. Translating it yields CASRTDRNIQYF. Full variable domain (remainder filled in from reference TRBV2 and TRBJ2-4): EPEVTQTPSHQVTQMGQEVILRCVPISNHLYFYWYRQILGQKVEFLVSFYNNEISEKSEIFDDQFSVERPDGSNFTLKIRSTKLEDSAMYFCASRTDRNIQYFGAGTRLSVL.

The gene calls are TRBV4-1 and TRBJ2-2, with 7 nucleotides matching TRBD1. This CDR3 comprises 14 residues. V lost 4 bases, J lost 8 bases, and 7 bases stayed unmatched. Germline V gene lookup returns CDR1 MGHRA and CDR2 YSYEKL. The CDR3 here is CASSRTRGPGELFF. The CDR3 DNA reads as TGCGCCAGCAGCCGGACAAGGGGGCCGGGGGAGCTGTTTTTT.

In DNA, the CDR3 is TGTGCCAGCACCGGACTTCTGACAGATACGCAGTATTTT. Amino acids: CASTGLLTDTQYF. This chain connects TRBV27 to TRBJ2-3, with D perhaps TRBD2 (5 bases). V gave up 7 bases and J gave up 3 bases, with 11 bases separating them. Germline loops: CDR1 MNHEY, CDR2 SMNVEV (reference sequence). CDR3 size: 13 residues.

The gene calls are TRBV15 and TRBJ2-6; D not certain. From germline, CDR1 is LNHNV and CDR2 YYDKDF (reference sequence). The length of the CDR3 is 16 residues. Trimming removed 8 bases at V and 4 bases at J, with 18 bases between. The DNA for the CDR3 is TGTGCCACCGGCCAGCGATCCGGTTCCGGGGCCAACGTCCTGACTTTC. Protein: CATGQRSGSGANVLTF.